This is a list of T cell receptor beta chains from one sample in a study of blood T cell repertoires in COVID-19. The repertoire was sequenced with immunoSEQ multiplex PCR; TCRdb's copy has only in-frame clones and lacks some. The repertoire holds roughly 260,000 clones, with about nine tenths as singletons. Sequenced sample: peripheral blood. These receptors originate from a woman aged 40 to 55 with acute or convalescent COVID-19. Each CDR3 is given without its conserved first and last residue. Clone size is not always given. Where it is, it says once, few, many or a class for expanded clones.

v_gene,j_gene,len,abundance,CDR3aa
TRBV9,TRBJ1-2,12,once,ASSGGVPLWGYT
TRBV24-1,TRBJ1-2,14,.,ATSDSSPGPQGGYT
TRBV4-1,TRBJ1-5,11,.,ASSQDLSQPQH
TRBV30,TRBJ1-3,10,.,AWSDAGNTIY
TRBV2,TRBJ1-2,12,.,ASSERSGNYGYT
TRBV7-2,TRBJ2-3,14,.,ASSLGAGGSADTQY
TRBV11-2,TRBJ2-2,11,.,ASSLQGFGELF
TRBV10-3,TRBJ1-4,13,.,AISDSTSTNEKLF
TRBV7-2,TRBJ1-3,12,.,ASSLAGGVNTIY
TRBV7-2,TRBJ2-1,15,.,ASSSTASGGLYNEQF
TRBV6-1,TRBJ1-4,14,.,ASSEASPWTGEKLF
TRBV13,TRBJ2-3,13,.,ASSPTSGGTDTQY
TRBV13,TRBJ2-1,13,.,ASSWGGTSANEQF
TRBV7-9,TRBJ1-4,14,.,ASSRVEGALNEKLF
TRBV4-1,TRBJ1-2,16,.,ASSHSGGRKTSNYGYT
TRBV28,TRBJ2-1,11,.,ASNPGGEAEQF
TRBV7-3,TRBJ2-1,15,.,ASSLSPGLAVNNEQF
TRBV19,TRBJ1-4,12,few,ASSILGPGEKQF
TRBV5-1,TRBJ1-1,11,.,ASSFTVNTEAF
TRBV19,TRBJ2-2,11,.,ASRGGNTGELF
TRBV6-4,TRBJ1-2,14,.,ASRNRDRGSNYGYT
TRBV4-1,TRBJ1-2,14,.,ASSQGQGTLGYGYT
TRBV29-1,TRBJ2-5,15,.,SVEDFRASGDRGTQY
TRBV10-1,TRBJ2-5,13,.,ASLGKDRDTETQY
TRBV6-6,TRBJ1-4,14,.,ASSYERGTEDEKLF
TRBV19,TRBJ2-1,11,.,ASRDSPSGEQF
TRBV4-1,TRBJ2-3,12,.,ASSLNVEEDTQY
TRBV27,TRBJ1-6,14,.,ASSLSLSSYNSPLH
TRBV5-1,TRBJ1-2,12,.,ASSWDDRGYGYT
TRBV5-1,TRBJ1-1,12,.,ASSSRDKNTEAF
TRBV11-2,TRBJ1-6,12,few,ASSRQGRNSPLH
TRBV20-1,TRBJ1-2,14,.,SASPQFSENNYGYT
TRBV9,TRBJ1-3,13,.,ASSVGESSGNTIY
TRBV5-4,TRBJ2-3,14,.,ASSQGRNRDSDTQY
TRBV18,TRBJ1-2,13,.,ASSPGPGANYGYT
TRBV9,TRBJ1-6,13,.,ASSVAQIYNSPLH
TRBV6-1,TRBJ1-1,15,.,ASSEAGHQMTNTEAF
TRBV6-5,TRBJ2-1,13,.,ATLMRGGTYNEQF
TRBV10-3,TRBJ1-4,12,.,AIRDSTTNEKLF
TRBV27,TRBJ1-2,12,once,ASSFTGGSVGYT
TRBV27,TRBJ2-3,12,.,ASTTGLQADTQY
TRBV7-9,TRBJ1-5,15,.,ASSLGTGGARNQPQH
TRBV19,TRBJ1-5,12,.,ASTSPGQDQPQH
TRBV6-6,TRBJ2-1,15,.,ASSRAGRINSYNEQF
TRBV11-2,TRBJ2-5,12,.,ASSPLLGKETQY
TRBV2,TRBJ2-2,13,.,ASSESGRGTGELF
TRBV5-1,TRBJ2-2,13,.,ASSLSGRLAGELF
TRBV19,TRBJ1-2,15,.,ASSSAQLHIANYGYT
TRBV19,TRBJ1-2,13,.,ASSIDTRPIYGYT
TRBV5-1,TRBJ1-1,14,.,ASSWGPSTGNTEAF
TRBV5-1,TRBJ1-1,9,once,ASSLNGEAF
TRBV15,TRBJ1-2,13,.,ATSRDRAAASGYT
TRBV29-1,TRBJ2-1,10,.,SVRRGPNEQF
TRBV2,TRBJ2-5,13,once,ASSDPTGETETQY
TRBV7-2,TRBJ2-1,16,few,ASSLGHGESGGGDEQF
TRBV7-2,TRBJ1-2,13,.,ASSFGGSFNYGYT
TRBV19,TRBJ1-5,13,.,ASTKHRDRSQPQH